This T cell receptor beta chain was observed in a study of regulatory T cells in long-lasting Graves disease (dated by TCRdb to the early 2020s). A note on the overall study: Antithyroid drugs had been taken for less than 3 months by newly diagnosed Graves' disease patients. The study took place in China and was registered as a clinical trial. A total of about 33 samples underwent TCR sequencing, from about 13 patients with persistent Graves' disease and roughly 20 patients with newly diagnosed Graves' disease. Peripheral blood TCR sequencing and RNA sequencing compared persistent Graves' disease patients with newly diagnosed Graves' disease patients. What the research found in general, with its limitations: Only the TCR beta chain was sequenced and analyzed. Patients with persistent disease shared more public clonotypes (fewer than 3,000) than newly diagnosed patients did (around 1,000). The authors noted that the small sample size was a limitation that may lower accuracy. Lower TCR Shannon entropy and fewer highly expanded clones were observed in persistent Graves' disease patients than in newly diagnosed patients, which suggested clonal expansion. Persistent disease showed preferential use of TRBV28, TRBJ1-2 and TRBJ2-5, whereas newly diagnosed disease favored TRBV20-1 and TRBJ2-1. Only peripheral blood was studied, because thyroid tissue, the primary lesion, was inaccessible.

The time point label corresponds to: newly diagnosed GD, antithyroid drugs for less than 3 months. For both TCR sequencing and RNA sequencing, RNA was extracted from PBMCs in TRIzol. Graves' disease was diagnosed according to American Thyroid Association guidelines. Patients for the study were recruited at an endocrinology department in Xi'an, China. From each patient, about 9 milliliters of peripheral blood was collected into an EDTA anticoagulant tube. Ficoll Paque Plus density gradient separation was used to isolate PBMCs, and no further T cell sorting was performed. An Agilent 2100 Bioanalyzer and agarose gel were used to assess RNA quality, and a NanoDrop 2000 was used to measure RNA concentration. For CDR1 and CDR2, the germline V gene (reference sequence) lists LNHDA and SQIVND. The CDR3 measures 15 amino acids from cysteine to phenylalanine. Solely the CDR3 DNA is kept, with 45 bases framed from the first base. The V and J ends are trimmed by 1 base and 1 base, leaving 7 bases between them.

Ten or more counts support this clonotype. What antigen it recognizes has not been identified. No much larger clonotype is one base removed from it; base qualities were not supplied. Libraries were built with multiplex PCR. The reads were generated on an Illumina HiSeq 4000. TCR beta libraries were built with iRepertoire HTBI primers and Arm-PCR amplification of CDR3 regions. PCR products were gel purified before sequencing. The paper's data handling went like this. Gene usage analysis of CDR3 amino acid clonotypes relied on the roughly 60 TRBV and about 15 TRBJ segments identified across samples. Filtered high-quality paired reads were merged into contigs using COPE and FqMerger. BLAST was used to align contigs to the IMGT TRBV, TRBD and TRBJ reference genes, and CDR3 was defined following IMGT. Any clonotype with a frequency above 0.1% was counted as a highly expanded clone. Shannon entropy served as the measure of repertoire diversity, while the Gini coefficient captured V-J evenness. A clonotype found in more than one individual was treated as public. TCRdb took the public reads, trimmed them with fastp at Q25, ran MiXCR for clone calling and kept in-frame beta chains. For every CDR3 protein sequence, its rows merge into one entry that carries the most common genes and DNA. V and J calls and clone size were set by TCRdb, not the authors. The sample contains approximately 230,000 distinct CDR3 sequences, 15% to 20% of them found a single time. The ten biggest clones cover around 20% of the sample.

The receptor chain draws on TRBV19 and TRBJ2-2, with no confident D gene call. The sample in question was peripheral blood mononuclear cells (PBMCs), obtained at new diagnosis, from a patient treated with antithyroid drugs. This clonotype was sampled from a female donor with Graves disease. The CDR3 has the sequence CASSIAQLNTGELFF. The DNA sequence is TGTGCCAGTAGTATAGCACAGCTGAACACCGGGGAGCTGTTTTTT.